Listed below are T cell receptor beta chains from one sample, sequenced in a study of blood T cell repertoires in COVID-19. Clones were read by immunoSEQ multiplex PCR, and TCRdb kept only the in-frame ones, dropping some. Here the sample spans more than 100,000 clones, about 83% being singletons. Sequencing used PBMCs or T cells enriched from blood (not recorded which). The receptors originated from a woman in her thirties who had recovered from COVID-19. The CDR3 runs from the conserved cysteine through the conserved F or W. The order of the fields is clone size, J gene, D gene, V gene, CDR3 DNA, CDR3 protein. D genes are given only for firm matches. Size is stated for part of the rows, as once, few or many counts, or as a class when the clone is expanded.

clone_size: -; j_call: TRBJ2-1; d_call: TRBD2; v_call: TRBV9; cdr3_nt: TGTGCCAGCAGCGTAGGGTTAGCGGGCCCTAATGAGCAGTTCTTC; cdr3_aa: CASSVGLAGPNEQFF
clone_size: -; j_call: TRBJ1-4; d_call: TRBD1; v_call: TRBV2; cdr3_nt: TGTGCCAGCAGTGAGACAGGGATAGGCGAAAAACTGTTTTTT; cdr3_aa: CASSETGIGEKLFF
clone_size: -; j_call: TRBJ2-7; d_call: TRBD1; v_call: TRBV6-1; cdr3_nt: TGTGCCAGCAGTGAACAGGGGGATTACTACGAGCAGTACTTC; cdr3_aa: CASSEQGDYYEQYF
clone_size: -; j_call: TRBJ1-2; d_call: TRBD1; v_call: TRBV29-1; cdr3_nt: TGCAGCGTCCTGGGACAGGGCTATGGCTACACCTTC; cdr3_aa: CSVLGQGYGYTF
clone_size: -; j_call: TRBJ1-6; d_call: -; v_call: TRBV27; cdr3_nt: TGTGCCACCGCGATTGGGGCTTCACCCCTCCACTTT; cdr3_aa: CATAIGASPLHF
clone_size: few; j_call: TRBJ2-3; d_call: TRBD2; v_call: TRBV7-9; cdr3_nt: TGTGCCAGCAGCTCCTCCGGCGGGAGAGAGGCAGATACGCAGTATTTT; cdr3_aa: CASSSSGGREADTQYF
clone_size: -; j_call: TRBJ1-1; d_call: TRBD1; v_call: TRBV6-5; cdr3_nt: TGTGCCAGCAGTCGTGGACAGGGTGAAGCTTTCTTT; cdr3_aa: CASSRGQGEAFF
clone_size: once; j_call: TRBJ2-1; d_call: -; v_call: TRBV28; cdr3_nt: TGTGCCAGCAGTCCTTCCTACTCCTACAATGAGCAGTTCTTC; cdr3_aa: CASSPSYSYNEQFF
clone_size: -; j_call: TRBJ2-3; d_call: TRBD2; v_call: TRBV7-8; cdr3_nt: TGTGCCAGCAGCTCGCGGGAGAGGGCAGATACGCAGTATTTT; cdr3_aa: CASSSRERADTQYF
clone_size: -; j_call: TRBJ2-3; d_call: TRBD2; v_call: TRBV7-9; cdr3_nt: TGTGCCAGCAGCCTCGGACTAGCGGGAGTCGCAGATACGCAGTATTTT; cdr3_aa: CASSLGLAGVADTQYF
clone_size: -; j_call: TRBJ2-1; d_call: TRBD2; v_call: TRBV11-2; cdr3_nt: TGTGCCAGCAGCTTAGGTACGGGAGGGGGAAACAATGAGCAGTTCTTC; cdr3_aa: CASSLGTGGGNNEQFF
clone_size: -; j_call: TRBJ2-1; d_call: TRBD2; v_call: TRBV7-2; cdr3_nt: TGTGCCAGCAGCTTCCAACTAGCGGCAAACAATGAGCAGTTCTTC; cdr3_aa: CASSFQLAANNEQFF
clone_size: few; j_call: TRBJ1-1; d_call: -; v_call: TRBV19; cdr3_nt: TGTGCCAGTAGTATTCGGGGGGGCGCAAACACTGAAGCTTTCTTT; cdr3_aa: CASSIRGGANTEAFF
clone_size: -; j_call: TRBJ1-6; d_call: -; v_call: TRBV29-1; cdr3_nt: TGCAGCGTTGCCCGGACAGTTAGGTCACCCCTCCACTTT; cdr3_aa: CSVARTVRSPLHF
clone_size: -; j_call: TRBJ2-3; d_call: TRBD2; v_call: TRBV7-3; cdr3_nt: TGTGCCAGCAGCTTAACGTATAGTGCGGGAGGTCGCACAGATACGCAGTATTTT; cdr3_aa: CASSLTYSAGGRTDTQYF
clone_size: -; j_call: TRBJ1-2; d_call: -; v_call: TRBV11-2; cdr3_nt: TGTGCCAGCAGCTTGTACAGGGAGCGTGGCTACACCTTC; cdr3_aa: CASSLYRERGYTF
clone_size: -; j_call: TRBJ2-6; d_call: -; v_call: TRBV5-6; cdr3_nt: TGTGCCAGCAGCTTGAGAGGGGGCTCTGGGGCCAACGTCCTGACTTTC; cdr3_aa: CASSLRGGSGANVLTF
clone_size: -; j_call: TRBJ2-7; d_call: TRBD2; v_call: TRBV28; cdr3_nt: TGTGCCAGCAGTTTACCCGGACTAGCCGACGAGCAGTACTTC; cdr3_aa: CASSLPGLADEQYF
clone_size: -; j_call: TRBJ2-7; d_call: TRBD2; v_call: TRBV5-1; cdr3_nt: TGCGCCAGCAGCTGGAATACCGGGACTAGCGGGAGTTACGAGCAGTACTTC; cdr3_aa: CASSWNTGTSGSYEQYF
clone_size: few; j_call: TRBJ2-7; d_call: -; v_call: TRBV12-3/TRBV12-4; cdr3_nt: TGTGCCAGCAGTTTCGCTAGAACCTACGAGCAGTACTTC; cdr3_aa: CASSFARTYEQYF
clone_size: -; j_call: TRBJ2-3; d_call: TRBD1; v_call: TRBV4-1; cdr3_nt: TGCGCCAGCAGCCTTACCGGGACAGGGTACGATACGCAGTATTTT; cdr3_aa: CASSLTGTGYDTQYF
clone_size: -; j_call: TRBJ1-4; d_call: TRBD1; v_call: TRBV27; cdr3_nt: TGTGCCAGCAGACCAAAGGACAGGGGATCTGAAAAACTGTTTTTT; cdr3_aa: CASRPKDRGSEKLFF